The 4 T cell receptor beta chains reported below all come from one sample, sequenced in a study of CD8+ T cells in alopecia areata. Treatment specified: oral pan-JAK inhibitor, 5-10 mg twice daily. Extracted RNA was reverse transcribed, and the resulting cDNA served as sequencing template. The repertoire was sequenced with immunoSEQ multiplex PCR; TCRdb's copy has only in-frame clones and lacks some. Altogether about 160,000 clones are present, around three fifths being singletons, with the ten largest covering 0.91%. Source: CD4+ T cells sorted from blood, taken at week 4, from a patient treated with tofacitinib. The receptors come from a human donor with alopecia areata.

The chain recombines TRBV5-4 with TRBJ2-5; the match to TRBD2 covers 8 bases. Germline-derived CDR1 and CDR2 are SGHNT and YYREEE (reference sequence). The CDR3 runs 15 residues. Trimming took 4 bases from V and 4 from J; bases not matched to a gene: 9. The CDR3 sequence: CASSPGGGLGETQYF. The CDR3 DNA reads as TGTGCCAGCAGCCCCGGGGGGGGCCTCGGAGAGACCCAGTACTTC.

The CDR3 coding sequence is TGTGCCTGGAGGCCGGGACAGGGGGCACGCACTGAAGCTTTCTTT. Protein product: CAWRPGQGARTEAFF. This rearrangement joins TRBV30 to TRBJ1-1; 12 nucleotides align to TRBD1. CDR1 GTSNPN and CDR2 SVGIG come from the germline V gene (reference sequence). Losses at the gene ends were 3 bases for V and 4 bases for J; bases not matched to a gene: 6. The CDR3 has 15 amino acids.

The chain carries TRBV10-3 and TRBJ1-3; a possible D gene is TRBD1 (6 bases). This CDR3 region has 15 residues. Per the germline V gene, CDR1 is ENHRY and CDR2 is SYGVKD. V was clipped by 4 bases and J by 0 bases, with 10 bases between them. The CDR3 is CAISGQTGSGNTIYF. The CDR3 DNA is TGTGCCATCAGTGGGCAGACAGGCTCTGGAAACACCATATATTTT.

The chain couples TRBV7-9 to TRBJ1-6; D possibly corresponds to TRBD1 (6 bases). The V gene's germline CDR1 is SEHNR and CDR2 FQNEAQ (reference sequence). The CDR3 runs 16 residues. V shed 3 bases and J shed 3 bases, with 12 bases lying between them. DNA for the CDR3: TGTGCCAGCAGCTTGGACAGAGGCCACTATAATTCACCCCTCCACTTT. Translating it yields CASSLDRGHYNSPLHF. The variable domain in full, with the rest retrieved from reference TRBV7-9 and TRBJ1-6, is DTGVSQNPRHKITKRGQNVTFRCDPISEHNRLYWYRQTLGQGPEFLTYFQNEAQLEKSRLLSDRFSAERPKGSFSTLEIQRTEQGDSAMYLCASSLDRGHYNSPLHFGNGTRLTVT.